The 18 T cell receptor beta chains presented below share a single source sample, sequenced in a study of cytomegalovirus exposure and HLA in healthy donors. This PCR relied on a set of 60 Vbeta primers and 13 Jbeta primers. Some clones are missing from TCRdb's copy, which holds only in-frame ones; the method was immunoSEQ multiplex PCR. The data show more than 95,000 clones, with 10% to 15% seen just once and more than 15% held by the top ten. The material sequenced was PBMCs. The receptors were gathered from a man aged 40-49 years in good health and CMV-seropositive.

The genes are TRBV27 and TRBJ2-1, with 9 nucleotides matching TRBD2. This CDR3 is 19 amino acids long. Germline-derived CDR1 and CDR2 are MNHEY and SMNVEV (reference sequence). V shed 1 base and J 6 bases; nucleotides not matched to a gene: 16. The CDR3 DNA follows: TGTGCCAGCAGTTTATTGGGTCGGGCTAGCGGGACGCTAGGCAATGAGCAGTTCTTC. This codes for CASSLLGRASGTLGNEQFF.

The chain carries TRBV5-4 and TRBJ2-3, with 11 bases matching TRBD2. The length of the CDR3 is 17 residues. Germline CDR1 reads SGHNT; CDR2 reads YYREEE (reference sequence). The ends lost 4 bases at V and 2 bases at J; junction bases unmatched: 9. CDR3 region: CASSTGTSGHATDTQYF. DNA of the CDR3: TGTGCCAGCAGCACCGGGACTAGCGGCCACGCCACAGATACGCAGTATTTT.

In this sample, this clone turned up a few times. The chain is built from TRBV14 and TRBJ1-1, with D tentatively TRBD1 (6 bases). Germline V CDR1 and CDR2: SGHDN, FVKESK. The CDR3 loop spans 14 amino acids. The ends were cut back, 0 bases at V and 4 bases at J, with 9 bases in the middle. The CDR3 loop reads CASSQERGSTEAFF. The DNA of the CDR3 is TGTGCCAGCAGCCAAGAAAGGGGGTCCACTGAAGCTTTCTTT. Drawing the rest from reference TRBV14 and TRBJ1-1, the complete variable domain is EAGVTQFPSHSVIEKGQTVTLRCDPISGHDNLYWYRRVMGKEIKFLLHFVKESKQDESGMPNNRFLAERTGGTYSTLKVQPAELEDSGVYFCASSQERGSTEAFFGQGTRLTVV.

This CDR3 reads CASSVGTASGANVLTF. DNA for the CDR3: TGCGCCAGCAGCGTTGGGACAGCCTCTGGGGCCAACGTCCTGACTTTC. The rearrangement uses TRBV5-1 and TRBJ2-6, with 7 nucleotides matching TRBD1. The CDR3 is 16 amino acids. With 4 bases clipped from V and 0 bases from J, the junction kept 4 bases outside the gene matches. Germline CDR1 reads SGHRS; CDR2 reads YFSETQ.

The V and J genes are TRBV7-8 and TRBJ2-7; 8 positions agree with TRBD2. CDR3 size: 16 residues. The J segment lost 0 bases and the V segment lost 1 base, leaving 5 bases of the junction unmatched. Germline V gene lookup returns CDR1 SGHVS and CDR2 FQNEAQ. The CDR3 region has the DNA TGTGCCAGCAGCTTAGGCCGACTAGCGAGCTCCTACGAGCAGTACTTC. It codes for CASSLGRLASSYEQYF.

This clone was observed a few times. This chain links TRBV18 with TRBJ1-4; D is unresolved. This CDR3 is 15 amino acids long. Germline V gene sequence: CDR1 KGHSH, CDR2 LQKENI. V was clipped by 1 base and J by 7 bases, with 13 bases between them. For the CDR3, the DNA is TGTGCCAGCTCACCACGGACGGGATTTGGTGAAAAACTGTTTTTT. This encodes CASSPRTGFGEKLFF.

The rearrangement uses TRBV4-1 and TRBJ2-2, with D unclear. Per germline, CDR1 MGHRA and CDR2 YSYEKL. Trimming took off 1 base at V and 1 base at J, with 10 bases between the two ends. This CDR3 comprises 16 residues. DNA for the CDR3: TGCGCCAGCAGCCAAGCCAACGTACAGAACACCGGGGAGCTGTTTTTT. This codes for CASSQANVQNTGELFF.

The sample holds a few counts of this clone. The V call is TRBV29-1, the J call TRBJ2-1, with TRBD2 matching over 10 bases. CDR1 and CDR2 from the germline V gene are SQVTM and ANQGSEA. Trimming cost V 7 bases and J 7 bases; bases outside gene matches: 7. The CDR3 has 13 residues. CDR3 DNA: TGCAGCGCCGTAGCGGGAGGTAAGAATGAGCAGTTCTTC. It codes for CSAVAGGKNEQFF.

This clone was observed a few times. J is TRBJ2-1 and V is TRBV7-3, with a weak D call TRBD2 (5 bases). With 2 bases removed from V and 3 bases from J, the gap between germline ends came to 11 bases. From germline, CDR1 is SGHTA and CDR2 FQGTGA. The CDR3 length is 15 residues. The CDR3 sequence: CASSLGQSGYNEQFF. The CDR3 DNA sequence: TGTGCCAGCAGCTTAGGGCAAAGCGGCTACAATGAGCAGTTCTTC.

This sequence joins TRBV29-1 and TRBJ1-2; D call uncertain. The CDR3 is 14 amino acids. The V end was cut by 3 bases, the J end by 4 bases, with 15 bases between. The germline CDR1 and CDR2 sequences are SQVTM and ANQGSEA. CDR3 nucleotides: TGCAGCGTTGATGAGGAGGGTGTGGGCTATGGCTACACCTTC. Translation: CSVDEEGVGYGYTF.

The V gene is TRBV2, the J gene TRBJ2-4, with a possible D match to TRBD2 (5 bases). Germline CDR1 reads SNHLY; CDR2 reads FYNNEI. The germline V and J ends were trimmed by 4 bases and 6 bases, with 13 bases remaining between them. The CDR3 covers 14 residues. The CDR3 reads CASSGMREANIQYF. The CDR3 DNA reads as TGTGCCAGCAGTGGTATGAGGGAAGCAAACATTCAGTACTTC.

The sample holds a few counts of this clone. The genes are TRBV27 and TRBJ2-2; tentatively, D is TRBD2 (6 bases). Germline V CDR1 and CDR2: MNHEY, SMNVEV (reference sequence). Deletions cut 0 bases from V and 1 base from J, with 9 bases between. This CDR3 comprises 16 residues. The CDR3 bases are TGTGCCAGCAGTTTATCGGAGGGAGGGAACACCGGGGAGCTGTTTTTT. Translated: CASSLSEGGNTGELFF.

This clone has a handful of counts. The chain is built from TRBV25-1 and TRBJ1-2; possible D gene TRBD1, 5 bases. CDR1 is MGHDK and CDR2 is SYGVNS in the germline V gene. CDR3 length: 13 amino acids. V dropped 8 bases and J dropped 3 bases, with 13 bases sitting between them. CDR3 residues: CASSNQGHYGYTF. CDR3 DNA: TGTGCCAGCTCAAATCAGGGTCACTATGGCTACACCTTC.

This clone was observed a few times. The chain uses TRBV2 and TRBJ1-3; 9 bases line up with TRBD1. The ends lost 6 bases at V and 0 bases at J; junction bases unmatched: 6. The CDR3 is made up of 16 amino acids. Germline-derived CDR1 and CDR2 are SNHLY and FYNNEI. CDR3 sequence (DNA): TGTGCCAGCAGCTGGGGACAGGGCCTCTCTGGAAACACCATATATTTT. Amino acid sequence: CASSWGQGLSGNTIYF.

V and J are TRBV10-1 and TRBJ1-4; no definite D call. The CDR3 loop spans 15 amino acids. CDR1 and CDR2 from the germline V gene are WNHNN and SYGVQD (reference sequence). The CDR3 loop reads CAHTTGVLINEKLFF. The CDR3, as DNA: TGCGCTCACACTACTGGCGTTCTTATCAATGAAAAACTGTTTTTT.

This clone was recorded a few times. The genes are TRBV29-1 and TRBJ2-7, with TRBD2 matching 7 bases. The CDR3 spans 13 residues. Unmatched junction bases numbered 11, after V lost 6 bases and J lost 6 bases. Germline CDR1 SQVTM, CDR2 ANQGSEA. In DNA, the CDR3 is TGCAGCGTCTCCCTGGCGGGGGTAGGCGAGCAGTACTTC. Residues: CSVSLAGVGEQYF.

This sequence joins TRBV28 and TRBJ2-3, with TRBD1 matching 10 bases. V gave up 3 bases and J gave up 3 bases; unmatched junction bases: 3. The germline CDR1 and CDR2 sequences are MDHEN and SYDVKM. The CDR3 loop spans 15 amino acids. The CDR3 nucleotides are TGTGCCAGCAGTTTTGCGGGACAGGGGACAGATACGCAGTATTTT. As protein: CASSFAGQGTDTQYF. The complete variable domain, with remaining parts taken from reference TRBV28 and TRBJ2-3, reads DVKVTQSSRYLVKRTGEKVFLECVQDMDHENMFWYRQDPGLGLRLIYFSYDVKMKEKGDIPEGYSVSREKKERFSLILESASTNQTSMYLCASSFAGQGTDTQYFGPGTRLTVL.

The chain carries TRBV4-1 and TRBJ2-6, with D possibly matching TRBD1 (7 bases). CDR1 is MGHRA and CDR2 is YSYEKL in the germline V gene. The CDR3 sequence is 18 residues long. V was cut by 1 base and J by 0 bases, with 13 bases left in between. Written as DNA, the CDR3 is TGCGCCAGCAGCCAAGCCCCCCAGGGGGGCTCTGGGGCCAACGTCCTGACTTTC. Translated: CASSQAPQGGSGANVLTF.